This T cell receptor (beta chain) originates from a study of naive and memory T cell subsets. Two oligonucleotides, mixed equimolar, formed the beta constant-region primer covering TRBC1 and TRBC2. Nested alpha and beta constant-region primers with the SP2 primer drove four PCR rounds on ligated cDNA. An oligonucleotide with the SP2 primer and a 12-nucleotide UMI was ligated to the cDNA 3' end. MiXCR was run by TCRdb on the UMI-ligation and nested PCR reads, yielding one entry per CDR3 protein. This table holds about 150,000 distinct CDR3 sequences, about 20% found once. This clonotype was recorded at least ten times. Antigen specificity is unknown. CDR1 is LNHNV, CDR2 YYDKDF, per germline (reference sequence). The V gene lost 8 bases and the J gene lost 3 bases, with 8 bases spanning the gap. The CDR3 covers 12 residues. Overall study results and limits: TCR abundance followed a power law differing between naive and memory subsets. A few larger clonotypes appeared in naive repertoires, especially CD8, possibly memory cells re-expressing CD45RA.

The clonotype comes from a human donor in good health. The chain uses TRBV15 and TRBJ2-1, with a possible D match to TRBD1 (5 bases). The sequenced sample consisted of naive CD4+ T cells from blood. CDR3 DNA: TGTGCCACCGGAGACAGCTACAATGAGCAGTTCTTC. It is translated as CATGDSYNEQFF.